This TCR beta chain emerged from a study of shared clonotypes between healthy human individuals (dated by TCRdb to the early 2020s). Turning to the overall study: A couple of women and a few men aged 18 to 49 years were included in the cohort. Blood TCR repertoires of about 5 healthy adults were deeply sequenced to estimate repertoire size and the extent of clonotype sharing between individuals. To increase sequencing depth and limit assay-specific biases, TCR repertoire library preparation and sequencing were carried out by different laboratories using diverse techniques. Each donor's leukapheresis produced roughly between about 0.85 and 10 billion PBMCs. Per donor, three plates each were used for CD4 naive and CD4 memory, two for CD8 naive, and one for CD8 memory. Broader findings and caveats from the paper: Clonotypes shared by all four sorted-subset donors showed higher generation probabilities than non-shared clonotypes. Only blood was sampled, and tissue TCR repertoires likely differ from those in blood. The genetic and exposure-history diversity represented was limited by the small number of donors. Pairwise subsampling indicated that sequencing depth was expected to affect the degree of clonotype sharing among donors. Across a handful of donors, approximately 5% of naive CD4, around 3.3% of naive CD8, 2.3% of memory CD4, and approximately 0.4% of memory CD8 clonotypes were shared. Incomplete sequencing was indicated by rarefaction of sorted-subset datasets, despite the large sequencing depth. Estimated clonotype richness was generally larger for naive than for memory subsets.

CD8 naive samples were CD45RO-negative cells positively selected for CCR7, giving a CD45RA+CCR7+ population that excluded TemRA cells. The donors were healthy, HIV-negative adults with no recently reported acute infections or vaccinations. Every donor was a Caucasian adult living in Nashville, Tennessee, USA. Blood was obtained by leukapheresis, after which PBMCs were separated by Ficoll-Histopaque density gradient centrifugation and cryopreserved in liquid nitrogen vapor phase. Analytical flow cytometry was used to check the purity and quantity of every magnetically sorted T cell population. Each sorted fraction had its genomic DNA isolated and then quantified by UV absorbance on a Nanodrop 2000c. Remarks on this clone: This clone's antigen is unknown. One base separates it from a far larger clone, so it is likely a read error.

The CDR3 goes from the cysteine to the phenylalanine over 12 residues. The CDR3 DNA has 36 bases and is translated from base 1. V is cut by 5 bases and J by 0 bases, and the space between the germline ends is 4 bases. CDR1 and CDR2 are read off the germline V gene (reference sequence) as MNHNY and SVGAGI. Using the deep immunoSEQ assay, multiplex PCR amplified TCR CDR3 regions from genomic DNA. Genomic DNA extracted from each cell subset was distributed evenly over all wells of several immunoSEQ 96-well plates, and each plate served as one replicate. For sorted subsets, roughly 0.2 ug genomic DNA, equal to tens of thousands of T cell genomes, was loaded into each replicate PCR. Purified libraries were quantified with a Qubit 3.0 fluorometer, sized on a Bioanalyzer 2100, and re-quantified with the KAPA Library Quantification kit. Every immunoSEQ 96-well plate was sequenced on a separate single-read 150-cycle Illumina NextSeq 550 flow cell. Processing in the source paper ran as follows. The immunoSEQ output contained only junctional sequences without quality scores, so filtering could not match that applied to full-length reads. Sequences were annotated with PyIR, a Python wrapper for IgBLAST v1.9, using IMGT germline references to assign V/J genes and CDR3. Reads with weak V/J assignments (E-value above 1e-6), missing CDR3, stop codons, out-of-frame junctions, or ambiguous translated residues were removed. V3J clonotypes were defined by identical inferred V gene, J gene, and CDR3 amino acid sequence. The percentage overlap between two repertoires was calculated by dividing the number of shared unique clonotypes by the size of the smaller repertoire. RTK rarefaction, the Chao1 estimator, and Recon v2.1 estimates of unobserved clonotypes were used to assess repertoire richness. OLGA was used to compute generation probabilities for all TCRbeta clonotypes that the gDNA method yielded from a few donors. TCRdb took this table from immuneACCESS and kept in-frame rearrangements with V and J called. Such tables lack part of the clones; where checked against another copy, unresolved V genes explain under half of the gap, and the rest is unexplained. Clonal size and the V and J genes are those of that table, whereas D and trimming came from the DNA. Here the sample has 2 million to 2.5 million clones; over 85% occur a single time. The ten largest account for roughly 1% of the sample.

The material sequenced was naive CD8+ T cells sorted from blood. The cell subset or site label here, explained by the study, means: CD45RA+CCR7+. Rearrangement joined TRBV6-6 to TRBJ1-1; the D segment cannot be called with confidence. This receptor was identified in a man between 18 and 35 years old in good health. CDR3 region: CASSTLNTEAFF. The sequenced DNA is TGTGCCAGCAGTACCCTGAACACTGAAGCTTTCTTT.